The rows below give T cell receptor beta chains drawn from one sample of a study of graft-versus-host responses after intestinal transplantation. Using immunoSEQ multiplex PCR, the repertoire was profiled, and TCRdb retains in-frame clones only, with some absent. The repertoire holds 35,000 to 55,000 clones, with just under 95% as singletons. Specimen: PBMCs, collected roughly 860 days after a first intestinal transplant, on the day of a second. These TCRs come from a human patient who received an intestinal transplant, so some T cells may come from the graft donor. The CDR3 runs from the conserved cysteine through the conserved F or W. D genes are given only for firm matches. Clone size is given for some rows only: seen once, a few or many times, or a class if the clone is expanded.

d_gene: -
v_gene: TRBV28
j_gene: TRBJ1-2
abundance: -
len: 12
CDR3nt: TGTGCCAGCAGTTCGGTGTTGTCTGGCTACACCTTC
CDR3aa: CASSSVLSGYTF

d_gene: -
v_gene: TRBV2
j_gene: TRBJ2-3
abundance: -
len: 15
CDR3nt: TGTGCCAGCAGTACAGGGGACTGGACCACAGATACGCAGTATTTT
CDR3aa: CASSTGDWTTDTQYF

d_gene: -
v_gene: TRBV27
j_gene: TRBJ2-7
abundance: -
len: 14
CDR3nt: TGTGCCAGCAGTTTATCTGGGGACACCTACGAGCAGTACTTC
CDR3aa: CASSLSGDTYEQYF

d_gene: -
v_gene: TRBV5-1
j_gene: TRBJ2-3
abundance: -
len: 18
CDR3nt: TGCGCCAGCAGCCGTTGGGCCTCTCGGGCGACTAGCACAGATACGCAGTATTTT
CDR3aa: CASSRWASRATSTDTQYF

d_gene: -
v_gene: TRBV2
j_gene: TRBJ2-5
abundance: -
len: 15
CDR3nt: TGTGCCAGCAGTGGAGGGGGGCTAGACGTGGAGACCCAGTACTTC
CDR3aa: CASSGGGLDVETQYF

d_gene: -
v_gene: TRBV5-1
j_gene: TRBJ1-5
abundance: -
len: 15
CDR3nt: TGCGCCAGCAGCCCACAGGGTTATAGCAATCAGCCCCAGCATTTT
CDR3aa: CASSPQGYSNQPQHF

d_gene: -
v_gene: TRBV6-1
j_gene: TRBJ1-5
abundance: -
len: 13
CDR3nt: TGTGCCAGCAGTGAAAGGGTCAGACAGCCCCAGCATTTT
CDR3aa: CASSERVRQPQHF

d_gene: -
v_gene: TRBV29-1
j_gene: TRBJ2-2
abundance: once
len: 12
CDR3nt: TGCAGCGTTGAGCAGGACACCGGGGAGCTGTTTTTT
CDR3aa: CSVEQDTGELFF

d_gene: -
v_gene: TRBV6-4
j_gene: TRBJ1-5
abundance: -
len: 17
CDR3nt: TGTGCCAGCAGTGACCCCCCGACCTGGTTCGTCAATCAGCCCCAGCATTTT
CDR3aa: CASSDPPTWFVNQPQHF

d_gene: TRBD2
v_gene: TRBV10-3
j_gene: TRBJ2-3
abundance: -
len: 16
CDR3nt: TGTGCCATCAGTGTTTCTAGCGGGAGGCCGACAGATACGCAGTATTTT
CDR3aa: CAISVSSGRPTDTQYF

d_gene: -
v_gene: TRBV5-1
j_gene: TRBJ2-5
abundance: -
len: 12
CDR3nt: TGCGCCAGCAGCTTGGCCGGGGAGACCCAGTACTTC
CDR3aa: CASSLAGETQYF

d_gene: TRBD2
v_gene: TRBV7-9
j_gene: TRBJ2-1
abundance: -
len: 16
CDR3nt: TGTGCCAGCAGCCCCCGGACTAGCGGAGAATACAATGAGCAGTTCTTC
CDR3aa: CASSPRTSGEYNEQFF

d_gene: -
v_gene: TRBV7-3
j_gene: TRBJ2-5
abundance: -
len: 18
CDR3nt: TGTGCCAGCACCCTCGCAAACCGGGGGCCAAGCCGGGCGGAGACCCAGTACTTC
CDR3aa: CASTLANRGPSRAETQYF

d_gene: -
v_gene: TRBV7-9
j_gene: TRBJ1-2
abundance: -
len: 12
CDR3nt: TGTGCCAGCAGCTCCCGGGCCTATGGCTACACCTTC
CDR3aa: CASSSRAYGYTF

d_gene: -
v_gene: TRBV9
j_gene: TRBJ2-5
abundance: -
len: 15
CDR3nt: TGTGCCAGCAGCGTAGCGGGACGGAGGCAAGAGACCCAGTACTTC
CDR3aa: CASSVAGRRQETQYF

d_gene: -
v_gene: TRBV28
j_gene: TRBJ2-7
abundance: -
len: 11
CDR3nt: TGTGCCAGCATGGGGTACCGAGGGTCGTACTTC
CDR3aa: CASMGYRGSYF

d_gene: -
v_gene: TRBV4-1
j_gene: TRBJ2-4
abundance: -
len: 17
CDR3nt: TGCGCCAGCAGTCAACCCTGGGTGGGAGGCGTCAGTGACATTCAGTACTTC
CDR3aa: CASSQPWVGGVSDIQYF

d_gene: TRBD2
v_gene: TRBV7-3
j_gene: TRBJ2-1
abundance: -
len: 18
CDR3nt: TGTGCCAGCAGCTTACCGTCCGGGACTAGCGGGAGCCCGGATGAGCAGTTCTTC
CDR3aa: CASSLPSGTSGSPDEQFF

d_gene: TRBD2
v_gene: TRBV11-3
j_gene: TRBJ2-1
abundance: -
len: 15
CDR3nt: TGTGCCAGCAGCTCGGGACTAGCCGAATACAATGAGCAGTTCTTC
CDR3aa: CASSSGLAEYNEQFF

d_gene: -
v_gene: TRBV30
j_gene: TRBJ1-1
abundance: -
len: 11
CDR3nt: TGTGCCTGGGACAGAAACACTGAAGCTTTCTTT
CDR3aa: CAWDRNTEAFF

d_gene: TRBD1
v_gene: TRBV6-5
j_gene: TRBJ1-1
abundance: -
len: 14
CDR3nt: TGTGCCAGCAGTTTCAGGGACAGGGGAATTGAAGCTTTCTTT
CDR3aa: CASSFRDRGIEAFF

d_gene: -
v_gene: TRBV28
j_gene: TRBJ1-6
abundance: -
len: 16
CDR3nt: TGTGCCAGCAGTTTACCCCAACACAGCTATAATTCACCCCTCCACTTT
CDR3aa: CASSLPQHSYNSPLHF